This T cell receptor (beta chain) was retrieved from a study of T cells expressing NK-cell markers. Broader study findings: NKG2C+ dominant clonotype frequencies in six donors were roughly 1.0-7.5% of CD8+ T cells.

The germline CDR1 and CDR2 sequences are MNHNS and SASEGT. The CDR3 runs to 14 residues. On this clonotype itself: Its cognate antigen is unknown.

What made the TCR beta cDNA was 5'RACE template switching with UMIs. For each CDR3 protein, TCRdb gives one entry from its re-call of the 5' RACE reads, without DNA. The sample is made up of a few hundred thousand distinct CDR3 sequences, and the top ten hold 3.5% to 4.5% of it. This chain connects TRBV6-1 to TRBJ1-5; TCRdb's D gene call, TRBD1, goes unchecked for lack of DNA. The sequence was collected from a man in his late teens or twenties in good health. The specimen sequenced was blood T cells: a sorted CD56 or NKG2C T cell subset, CD4+ or CD8+ T cells, or bulk PBMC T cells (not recorded which). The CDR3 protein is CASSEDDRVKPQHF.